The rows below give T cell receptor beta chains drawn from one sample of a study of CD8 T cells in ankylosing spondylitis. TCRdb called the 5' RACE reads again in MiXCR, with one record for every CDR3 protein. In the table there are about 340,000 distinct CDR3 sequences, about 15% of which are singletons. The sequencing sample was made of blood, either unsorted or a sorted T cell fraction (not recorded which). The receptors originated from a male donor with ankylosing spondylitis or in good health (not recorded which). Each CDR3 is given with its conserved first and last residue. Each record gives: V gene, CDR3 protein.

TRBV12-3/TRBV12-4	CASSSASTGTEQYF
TRBV9	CASSVAVSQETQYF
TRBV29-1	CSVEQISGRRPDTQYF
TRBV9	CASSASFPGLAGEWGYEQYF
TRBV29-1	CSVGGDRYTF
TRBV5-1	CASSLFTGAREKLFF
TRBV6-1	CASRTAGPYTDTQYF
TRBV3-1	CASSPLAGRRDTQYF
TRBV3-1	CASSPGLAGSPEQYF
TRBV25-1	CASREQVGIGQFF
TRBV7-2	CASSPLAANTGELFF
TRBV24-1	CATSERSTDTQYF
TRBV27	CASSSSYTDGYTF
TRBV10-3	CAINRGYEQYF
TRBV12-5	CASGLSRQGASYEQYF
TRBV12-5	CASGLVLGEINQPQHF
TRBV24-1	CATSGPGQPFEAFF
TRBV4-1	CASSFRLGTSGGTSTDTQYF
TRBV11-2	CASRLVGTGGTDTQYF
TRBV3-1	CASSQAGVQPQHF
TRBV5-1	CASSGGAVWGYTF
TRBV11-2	CASSDRLTEAFF
TRBV5-1	CASSRDGDYEQYF
TRBV20-1	CSAAKAPRDEQYF
TRBV12-3/TRBV12-4	CASRRPTSGGGPGELFF
TRBV5-1	CASSPGQGRLNYGYTF
TRBV20-1	CSATWGGAGNQPQHF
TRBV20-1	CSATGGEDEQYF
TRBV20-1	CSATDLYGYTF
TRBV20-1	CSARDKDRGSYEQYF
TRBV19	CASSIGGRSMEQYF
TRBV3-1	CASSPLGPGEQYF
TRBV27	CASSPWDRPGGELFF
TRBV5-1	CASSQLATGTNTEAFF
TRBV5-6	CASSLADRAPGANIQYF